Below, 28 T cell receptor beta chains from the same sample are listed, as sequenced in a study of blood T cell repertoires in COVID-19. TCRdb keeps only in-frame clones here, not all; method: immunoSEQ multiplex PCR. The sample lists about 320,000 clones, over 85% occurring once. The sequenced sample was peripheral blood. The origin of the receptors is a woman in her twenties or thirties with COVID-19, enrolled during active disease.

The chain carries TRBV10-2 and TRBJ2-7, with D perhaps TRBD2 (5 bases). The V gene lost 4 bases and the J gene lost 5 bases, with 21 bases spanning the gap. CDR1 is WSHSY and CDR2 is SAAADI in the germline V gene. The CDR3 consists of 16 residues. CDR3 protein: CASSGGFGVALNEQYF. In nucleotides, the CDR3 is TGCGCCAGCAGTGGGGGATTCGGGGTAGCGTTAAACGAGCAGTACTTC.

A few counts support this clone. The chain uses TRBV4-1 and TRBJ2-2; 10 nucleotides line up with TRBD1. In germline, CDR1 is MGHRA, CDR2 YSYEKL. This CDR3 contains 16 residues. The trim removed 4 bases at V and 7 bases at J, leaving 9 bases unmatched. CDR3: CASSLDRGRKIGELFF. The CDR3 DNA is TGCGCCAGCAGCCTCGACAGGGGGCGAAAAATCGGGGAGCTGTTTTTT.

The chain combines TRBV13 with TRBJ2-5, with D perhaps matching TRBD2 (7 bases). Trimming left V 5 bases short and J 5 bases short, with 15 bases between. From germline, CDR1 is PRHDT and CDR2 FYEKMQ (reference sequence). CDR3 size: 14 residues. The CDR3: CASSARGGYETQYF. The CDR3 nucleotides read TGTGCCAGCAGCGCAAGGGGGGGTTACGAGACCCAGTACTTC. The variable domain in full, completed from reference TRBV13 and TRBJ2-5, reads AAGVIQSPRHLIKEKRETATLKCYPIPRHDTVYWYQQGPGQDPQFLISFYEKMQSDKGSIPDRFSAQQFSDYHSELNMSSLELGDSALYFCASSARGGYETQYFGPGTRLLVL.

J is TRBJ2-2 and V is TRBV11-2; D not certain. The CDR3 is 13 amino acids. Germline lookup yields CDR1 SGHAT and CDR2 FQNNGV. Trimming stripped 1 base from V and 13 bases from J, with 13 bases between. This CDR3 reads CASSLVSRVGLFF. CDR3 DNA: TGTGCCAGCAGCTTAGTCTCACGAGTCGGGCTGTTTTTT.

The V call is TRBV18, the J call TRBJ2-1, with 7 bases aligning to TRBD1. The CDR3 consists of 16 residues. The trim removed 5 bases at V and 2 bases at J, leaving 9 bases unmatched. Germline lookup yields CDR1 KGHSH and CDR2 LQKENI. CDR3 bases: TGTGCCAGCTCAAAAGGGACAGCTTGGCCCTACAATGAGCAGTTCTTC. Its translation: CASSKGTAWPYNEQFF.

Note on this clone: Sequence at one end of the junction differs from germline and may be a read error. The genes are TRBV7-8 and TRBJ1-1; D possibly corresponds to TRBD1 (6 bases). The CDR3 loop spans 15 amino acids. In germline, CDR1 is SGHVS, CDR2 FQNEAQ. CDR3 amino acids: CASRPTGTANSEAFF. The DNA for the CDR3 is TGTGCCAGCAGACCAACAGGGACGGCGAACTCTGAAGCTTTCTTT.

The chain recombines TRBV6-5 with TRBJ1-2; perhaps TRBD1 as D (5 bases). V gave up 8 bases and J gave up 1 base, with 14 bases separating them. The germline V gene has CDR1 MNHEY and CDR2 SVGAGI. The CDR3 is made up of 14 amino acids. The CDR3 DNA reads TGTGCCAGCGGGGGTCGGGAGGGTAACTATGGCTACACCTTC. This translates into CASGGREGNYGYTF.

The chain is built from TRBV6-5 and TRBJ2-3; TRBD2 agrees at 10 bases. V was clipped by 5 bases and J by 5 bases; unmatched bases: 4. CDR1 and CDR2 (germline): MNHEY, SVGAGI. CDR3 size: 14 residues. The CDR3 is CASSPGLAVDTQYF. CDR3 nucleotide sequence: TGTGCCAGCAGTCCTGGACTAGCGGTAGATACGCAGTATTTT.

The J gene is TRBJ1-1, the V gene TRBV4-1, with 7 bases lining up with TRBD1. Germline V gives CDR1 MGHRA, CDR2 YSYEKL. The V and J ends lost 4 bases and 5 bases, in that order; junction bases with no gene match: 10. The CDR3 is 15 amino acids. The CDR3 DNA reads TGCGCCAGCAGCCGAAGTCCCGGGGGACAGACTGAAGCTTTCTTT. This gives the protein CASSRSPGGQTEAFF.

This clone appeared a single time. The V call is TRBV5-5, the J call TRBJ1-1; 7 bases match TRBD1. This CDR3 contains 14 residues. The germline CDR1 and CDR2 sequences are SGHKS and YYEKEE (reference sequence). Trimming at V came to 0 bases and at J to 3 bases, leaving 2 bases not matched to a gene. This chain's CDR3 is CASSLDRGHTEAFF. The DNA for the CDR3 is TGTGCCAGCAGCTTGGACAGGGGACACACTGAAGCTTTCTTT.

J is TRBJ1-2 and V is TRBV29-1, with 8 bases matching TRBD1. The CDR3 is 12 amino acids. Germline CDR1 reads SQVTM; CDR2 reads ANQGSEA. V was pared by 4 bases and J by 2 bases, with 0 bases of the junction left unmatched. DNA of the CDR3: TGCAGCGTTGGGACAGGGAACTATGGCTACACCTTC. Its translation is CSVGTGNYGYTF.

The CDR3 spells CASSPRRAGGETQYF. As DNA, the CDR3 is TGTGCCAGCTCACCGAGGCGAGCGGGGGGAGAGACCCAGTACTTC. The V and J genes are TRBV18 and TRBJ2-5; 9 bases are shared with TRBD2. This CDR3 has 15 residues. J gave up 4 bases and V 3 bases, and 6 bases lay outside the gene matches. The germline V gene encodes CDR1 KGHSH and CDR2 LQKENI.

CDR3 nucleotides: TGTGCCAGCAGTGAAAAAGCGGGCTTGATCGATCAGCCCCAGCATTTT. As protein: CASSEKAGLIDQPQHF. The chain links TRBV2 to TRBJ1-5; D remains ambiguous. The CDR3 runs to 16 residues. The germline V and J ends were trimmed by 2 bases and 5 bases, with 16 bases remaining between them. Germline loops: CDR1 SNHLY, CDR2 FYNNEI.

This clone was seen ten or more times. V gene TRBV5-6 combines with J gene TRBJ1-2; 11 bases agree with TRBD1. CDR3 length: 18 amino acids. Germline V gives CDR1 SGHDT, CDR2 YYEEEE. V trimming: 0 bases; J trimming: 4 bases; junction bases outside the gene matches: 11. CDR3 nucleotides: TGTGCCAGCAGCTTGGCGGACAGGGGGCAAAAAAAAGGCTATGGCTACACCTTC. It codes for CASSLADRGQKKGYGYTF.

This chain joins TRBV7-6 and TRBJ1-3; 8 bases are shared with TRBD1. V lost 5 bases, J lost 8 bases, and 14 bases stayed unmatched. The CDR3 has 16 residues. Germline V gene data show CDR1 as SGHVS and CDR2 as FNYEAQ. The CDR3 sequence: CASSAQPSDRVHTIYF. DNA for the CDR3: TGTGCCAGCAGCGCGCAGCCCTCGGACAGGGTGCACACCATATATTTT.

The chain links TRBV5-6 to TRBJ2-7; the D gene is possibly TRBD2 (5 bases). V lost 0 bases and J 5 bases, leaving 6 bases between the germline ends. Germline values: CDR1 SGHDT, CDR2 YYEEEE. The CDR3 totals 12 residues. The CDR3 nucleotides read TGTGCCAGCAGCTTGGGGGAGAACGAGCAGTACTTC. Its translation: CASSLGENEQYF.

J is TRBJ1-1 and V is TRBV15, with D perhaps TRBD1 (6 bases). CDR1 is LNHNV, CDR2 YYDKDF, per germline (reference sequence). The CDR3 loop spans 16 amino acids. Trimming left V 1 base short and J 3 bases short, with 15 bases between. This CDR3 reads CATSRGSTGMYTEAFF. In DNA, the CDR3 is TGTGCCACCAGCAGAGGCTCTACAGGGATGTACACTGAAGCTTTCTTT.

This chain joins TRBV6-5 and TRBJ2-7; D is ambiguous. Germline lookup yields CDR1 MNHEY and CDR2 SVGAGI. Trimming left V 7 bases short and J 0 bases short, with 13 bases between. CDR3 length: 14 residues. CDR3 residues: CASTLSAVSYEQYF. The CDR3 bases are TGTGCCAGCACCCTGAGCGCGGTCTCCTACGAGCAGTACTTC.

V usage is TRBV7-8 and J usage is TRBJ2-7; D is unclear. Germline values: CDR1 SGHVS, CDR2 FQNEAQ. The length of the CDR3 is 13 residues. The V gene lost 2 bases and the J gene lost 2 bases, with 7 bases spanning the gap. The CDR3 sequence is CASSLHSAYEQYF. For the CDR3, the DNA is TGTGCCAGCAGCTTACACAGTGCCTACGAGCAGTACTTC.

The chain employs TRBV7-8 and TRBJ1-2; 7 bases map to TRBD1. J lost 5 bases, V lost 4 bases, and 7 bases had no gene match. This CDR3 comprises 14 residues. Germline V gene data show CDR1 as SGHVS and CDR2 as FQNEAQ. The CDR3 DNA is TGTGCCAGCAGCTCCCAGGGACAGCTGTATGGCTACACCTTC. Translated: CASSSQGQLYGYTF.

This CDR3 is CSVDRLAGTYEQYF. The CDR3 DNA follows: TGCAGCGTTGATAGACTAGCGGGCACTTACGAGCAGTACTTC. The chain uses TRBV29-1 and TRBJ2-7; the match to TRBD2 covers 10 bases. Germline loops: CDR1 SQVTM, CDR2 ANQGSEA. This CDR3 region has 14 residues. The V and J ends lost 3 bases and 4 bases, in that order; junction bases with no gene match: 6.

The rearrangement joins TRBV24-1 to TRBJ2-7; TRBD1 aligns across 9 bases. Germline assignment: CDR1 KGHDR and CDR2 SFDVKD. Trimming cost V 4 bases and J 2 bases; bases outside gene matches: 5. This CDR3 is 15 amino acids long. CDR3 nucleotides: TGTGCCACCAGTGACGGGACAGGGAGACCCTACGAGCAGTACTTC. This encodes CATSDGTGRPYEQYF.

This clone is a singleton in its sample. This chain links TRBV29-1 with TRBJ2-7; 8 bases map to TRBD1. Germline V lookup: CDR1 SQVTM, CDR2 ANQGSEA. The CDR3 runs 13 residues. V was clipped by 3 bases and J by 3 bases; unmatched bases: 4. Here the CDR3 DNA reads TGCAGCGTTGATCAGGGGGCGAACTACGAGCAGTACTTC. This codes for CSVDQGANYEQYF.

The CDR3 region has the DNA TGCGCCAGCAGAGGTCTAGCGGGGGCTTTCACAGATACGCAGTATTTT. It yields the protein CASRGLAGAFTDTQYF. V gene TRBV10-2 combines with J gene TRBJ2-3, with TRBD2 identical over 10 bases. Germline V gene data show CDR1 as WSHSY and CDR2 as SAAADI. V dropped 6 bases and J dropped 2; count of bases not matched to a gene: 8. The CDR3 is 16 residues long.

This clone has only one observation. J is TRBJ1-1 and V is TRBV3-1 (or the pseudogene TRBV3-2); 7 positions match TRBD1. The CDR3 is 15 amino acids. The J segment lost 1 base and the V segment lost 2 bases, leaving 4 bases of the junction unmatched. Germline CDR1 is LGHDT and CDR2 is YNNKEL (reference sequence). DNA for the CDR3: TGTGCCAGCAGCCAACCCGGGACAGCGAACACTGAAGCTTTCTTT. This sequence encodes CASSQPGTANTEAFF.

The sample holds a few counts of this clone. This chain's CDR3 is CASSTLARVTDTQYF. The CDR3, as DNA: TGTGCCAGTAGTACGCTAGCCCGAGTCACAGATACGCAGTATTTT. The rearrangement uses TRBV19 and TRBJ2-3, with D tentatively TRBD2 (5 bases). Trimming shortened V by 4 bases and J by 2 bases, and 13 bases separated the two germline ends. Looked up from germline, CDR1 is LNHDA and CDR2 is SQIVND (reference sequence). The CDR3 has 15 residues.

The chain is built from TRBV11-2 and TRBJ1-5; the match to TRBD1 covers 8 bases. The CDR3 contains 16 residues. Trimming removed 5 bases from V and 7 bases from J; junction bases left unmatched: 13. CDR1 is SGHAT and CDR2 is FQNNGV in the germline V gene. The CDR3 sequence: CASSHWTGIGMQPQHF. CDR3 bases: TGTGCCAGCAGCCACTGGACAGGGATCGGGATGCAGCCCCAGCATTTT. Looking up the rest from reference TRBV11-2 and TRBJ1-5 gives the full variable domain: EAGVAQSPRYKIIEKRQSVAFWCNPISGHATLYWYQQILGQGPKLLIQFQNNGVVDDSQLPKDRFSAERLKGVDSTLKIQPAKLEDSAVYLCASSHWTGIGMQPQHFGDGTRLSIL.

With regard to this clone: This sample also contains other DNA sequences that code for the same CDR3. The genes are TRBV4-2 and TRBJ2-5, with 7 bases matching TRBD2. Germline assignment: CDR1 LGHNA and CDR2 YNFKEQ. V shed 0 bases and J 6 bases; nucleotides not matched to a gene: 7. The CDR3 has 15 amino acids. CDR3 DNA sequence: TGTGCCAGCAGCCAAGAGGGGGGGACCAGGAAGACCCAGTACTTC. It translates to CASSQEGGTRKTQYF.